This passage covers 4 T cell receptor beta chains from one sample sequenced in a study of blood T cell repertoires in COVID-19. The table came from immunoSEQ multiplex PCR; TCRdb's copy has only in-frame clones and leaves some out. Here the sample spans 190,000 or so clones, 86% being singletons. Source material: PBMCs or T cells enriched from blood (not recorded which). The receptors come from a woman under 40 who had recovered from COVID-19.

This chain uses TRBV27 with TRBJ2-1; TRBD1 matches at 9 bases. Unmatched junction bases numbered 3, after V lost 10 bases and J lost 2 bases. Germline V CDR1 and CDR2: MNHEY, SMNVEV (reference sequence). This CDR3 region has 13 residues. The CDR3 DNA reads TGTGCCACTGGGACAGGGACCTACAATGAGCAGTTCTTC. Its protein is CATGTGTYNEQFF.

The chain combines TRBV5-1 with TRBJ2-3; the match to TRBD2 covers 7 bases. The CDR3 totals 17 residues. Germline CDR1 and CDR2: SGHRS and YFSETQ. Unmatched junction bases numbered 9, after V lost 1 base and J lost 1 base. The CDR3 sequence is CASSLSASGEGTDTQYF. As DNA, the CDR3 is TGCGCCAGCAGCTTGTCTGCTAGCGGAGAGGGCACAGATACGCAGTATTTT.

The chain combines TRBV7-6 with TRBJ2-6; a weak D match, TRBD2 (5 bases). The CDR3 extends over 18 amino acids. Germline CDR1 reads SGHVS; CDR2 reads FNYEAQ. The V gene lost 6 bases and the J gene lost 0 bases, with 18 bases spanning the gap. CDR3 region: CASSSEVKMSSGANVLTF. The DNA for the CDR3 is TGTGCCAGCAGTAGCGAGGTCAAGATGAGCTCTGGGGCCAACGTCCTGACTTTC.

This chain joins TRBV15 and TRBJ2-3, with TRBD2 matching 10 bases. CDR1 and CDR2 from the germline V gene are LNHNV and YYDKDF (reference sequence). V lost 8 bases and J lost 0; bases outside the gene matches: 5. The CDR3 consists of 15 residues. The CDR3 is CATESTSGSTDTQYF. In nucleotides, the CDR3 is TGTGCCACCGAATCGACTAGCGGGAGCACAGATACGCAGTATTTT.